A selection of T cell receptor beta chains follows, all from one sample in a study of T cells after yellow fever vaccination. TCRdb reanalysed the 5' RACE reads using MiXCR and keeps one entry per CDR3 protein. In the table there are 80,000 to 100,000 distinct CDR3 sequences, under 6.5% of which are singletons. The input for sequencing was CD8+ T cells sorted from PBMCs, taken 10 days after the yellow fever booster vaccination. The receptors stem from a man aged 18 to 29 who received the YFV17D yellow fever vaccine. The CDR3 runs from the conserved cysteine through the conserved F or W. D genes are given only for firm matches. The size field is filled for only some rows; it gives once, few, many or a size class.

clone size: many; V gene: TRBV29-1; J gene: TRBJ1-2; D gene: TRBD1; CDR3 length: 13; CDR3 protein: CSVGTGGDYGYTF; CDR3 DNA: TGCAGCGTTGGAACAGGGGGCGACTATGGCTACACCTTC
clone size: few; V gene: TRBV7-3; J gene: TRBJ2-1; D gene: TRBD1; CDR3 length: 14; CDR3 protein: CASSTGQAGDEQFF; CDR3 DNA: TGTGCCAGCAGTACTGGACAGGCTGGCGATGAGCAGTTCTTC
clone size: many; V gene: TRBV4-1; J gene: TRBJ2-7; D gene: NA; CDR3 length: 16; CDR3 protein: CASSQEGAGGSDEQYF; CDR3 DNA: TGCGCCAGCAGCCAAGAAGGGGCAGGGGGGTCGGACGAGCAGTACTTC
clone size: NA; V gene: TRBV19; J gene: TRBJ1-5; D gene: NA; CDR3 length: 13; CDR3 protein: CASSIANNQPQHF; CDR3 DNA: TGTGCCAGTAGTATAGCCAACAATCAGCCCCAGCATTTT
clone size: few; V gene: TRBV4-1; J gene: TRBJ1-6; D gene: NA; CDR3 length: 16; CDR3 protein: CASSQAAQVGNSPLHF; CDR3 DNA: TGCGCCAGCAGCCAAGCCGCTCAGGTGGGGAATTCACCCCTCCACTTT
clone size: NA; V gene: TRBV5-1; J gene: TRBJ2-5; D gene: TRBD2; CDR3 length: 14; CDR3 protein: CASRAAGGQETQYF; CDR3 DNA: TGCGCCAGCAGGGCAGCGGGGGGCCAAGAGACCCAGTACTTC
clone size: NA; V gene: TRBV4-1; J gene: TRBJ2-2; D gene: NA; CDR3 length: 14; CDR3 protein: CASSLQGNTGELFF; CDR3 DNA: TGCGCCAGCAGCTTACAGGGAAACACCGGGGAGCTGTTTTTT
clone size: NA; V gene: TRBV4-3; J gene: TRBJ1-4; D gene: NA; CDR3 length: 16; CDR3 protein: CASSQDRAGSNEKLFF; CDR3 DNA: TGCGCCAGCAGCCAAGATAGGGCAGGATCTAATGAAAAACTGTTTTTT
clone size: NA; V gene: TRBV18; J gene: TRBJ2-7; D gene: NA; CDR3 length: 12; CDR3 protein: CASSPNSYEQYF; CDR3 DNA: TGTGCCAGCTCACCAAACAGCTACGAGCAGTACTTC
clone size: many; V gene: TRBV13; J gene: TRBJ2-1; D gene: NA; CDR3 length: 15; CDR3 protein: CASSKAGAVYNEQFF; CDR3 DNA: TGTGCCAGCAGCAAAGCGGGTGCTGTCTACAATGAGCAGTTCTTC
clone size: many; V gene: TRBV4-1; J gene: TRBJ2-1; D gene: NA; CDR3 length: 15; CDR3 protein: CASSQGSGGYNEQFF; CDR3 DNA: TGCGCCAGCAGCCAAGGCTCAGGGGGGTACAATGAGCAGTTCTTC
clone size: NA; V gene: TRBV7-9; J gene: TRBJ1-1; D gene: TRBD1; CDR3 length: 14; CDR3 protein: CASFGDRLNTEAFF; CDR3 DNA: TGTGCCAGCTTTGGGGACAGGTTGAACACTGAAGCTTTCTTT
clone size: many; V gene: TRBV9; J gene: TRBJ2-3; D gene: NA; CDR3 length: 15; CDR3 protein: CASSVGASESDTQYF; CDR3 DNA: TGTGCCAGCAGCGTAGGGGCTAGCGAGTCAGATACGCAGTATTTT
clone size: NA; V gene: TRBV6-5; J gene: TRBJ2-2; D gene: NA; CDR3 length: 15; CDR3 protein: CASRSLGDETGELFF; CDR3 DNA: TGTGCCAGCAGGAGCCTTGGGGACGAGACCGGGGAGCTGTTTTTT
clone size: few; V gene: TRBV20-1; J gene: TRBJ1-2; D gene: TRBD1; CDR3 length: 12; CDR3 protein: CIARGRDYGYTF; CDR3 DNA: TGCATTGCCAGGGGGCGGGACTATGGCTACACCTTC
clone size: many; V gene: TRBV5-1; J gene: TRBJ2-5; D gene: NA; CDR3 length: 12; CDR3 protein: CASSLDGETQYF; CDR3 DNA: TGCGCCAGCAGCTTGGACGGGGAGACCCAGTACTTC
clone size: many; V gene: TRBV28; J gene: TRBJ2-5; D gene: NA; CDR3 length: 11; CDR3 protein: CASNSGGTVNF; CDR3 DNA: TGTGCCAGCAATTCCGGCGGGACCGTCAACTTC
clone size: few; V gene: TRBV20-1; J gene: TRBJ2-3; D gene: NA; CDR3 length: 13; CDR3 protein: CSARLANTDTQYF; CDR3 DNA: TGCAGTGCTAGACTAGCGAACACAGATACGCAGTATTTT
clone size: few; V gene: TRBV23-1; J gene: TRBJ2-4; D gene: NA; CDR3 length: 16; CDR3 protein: CARRAGRGHGKNIQYF; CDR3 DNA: TGCGCCAGGAGGGCTGGGAGGGGGCATGGCAAAAACATTCAGTACTTC
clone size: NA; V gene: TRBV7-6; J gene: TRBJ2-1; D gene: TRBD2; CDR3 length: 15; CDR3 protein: CASSLGTSGGAEQFF; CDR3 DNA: TGTGCCAGCAGCTTGGGTACTAGCGGGGGAGCTGAGCAGTTCTTC
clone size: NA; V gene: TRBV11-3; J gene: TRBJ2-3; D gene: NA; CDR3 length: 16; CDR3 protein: CASSRGAGGIGDTQYF; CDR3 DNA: TGTGCCAGCAGCCGTGGGGCCGGGGGCATTGGAGATACGCAGTATTTT
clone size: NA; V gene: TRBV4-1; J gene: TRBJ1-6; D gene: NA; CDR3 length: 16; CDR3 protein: CASSQDPGVDNSPLHF; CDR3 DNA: TGCGCCAGCAGCCAAGATCCAGGGGTAGATAATTCACCCCTCCACTTT
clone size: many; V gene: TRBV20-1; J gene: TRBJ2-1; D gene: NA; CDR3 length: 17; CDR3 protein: CSARAPPGGDSYNEQFF; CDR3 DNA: TGCAGTGCTAGAGCCCCCCCCGGCGGGGACTCCTACAATGAGCAGTTCTTC
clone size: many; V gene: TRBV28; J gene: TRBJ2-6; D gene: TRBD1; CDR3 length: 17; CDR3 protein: CASSLISGGTGANVLTF; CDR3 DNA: TGTGCCAGCAGTTTGATTTCAGGGGGCACAGGGGCCAACGTCCTGACTTTC
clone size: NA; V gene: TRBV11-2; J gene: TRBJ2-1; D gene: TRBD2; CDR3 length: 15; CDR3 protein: CASSTGLVAYNEQFF; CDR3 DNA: TGTGCCAGCAGCACGGGACTAGTTGCCTACAATGAGCAGTTCTTC
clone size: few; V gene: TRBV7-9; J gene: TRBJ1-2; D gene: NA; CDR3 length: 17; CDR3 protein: CASSFGAGEASNYGYTF; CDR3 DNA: TGTGCCAGCAGCTTTGGGGCTGGGGAGGCCTCTAACTATGGCTACACCTTC
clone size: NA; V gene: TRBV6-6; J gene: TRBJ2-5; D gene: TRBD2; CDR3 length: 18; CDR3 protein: CASSRAGLAGGHQETQYF; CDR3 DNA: TGTGCCAGCAGCAGAGCGGGACTAGCGGGGGGGCATCAAGAGACCCAGTACTTC
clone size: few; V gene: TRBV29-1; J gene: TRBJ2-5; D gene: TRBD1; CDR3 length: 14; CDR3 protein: CSVDGTANQETQYF; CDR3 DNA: TGCAGCGTGGACGGGACAGCCAACCAAGAGACCCAGTACTTC
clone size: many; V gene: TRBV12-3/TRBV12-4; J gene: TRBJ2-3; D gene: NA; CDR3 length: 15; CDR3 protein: CASSPERFLTDTQYF; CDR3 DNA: TGTGCCAGCAGCCCCGAGAGGTTTCTGACAGATACGCAGTATTTT